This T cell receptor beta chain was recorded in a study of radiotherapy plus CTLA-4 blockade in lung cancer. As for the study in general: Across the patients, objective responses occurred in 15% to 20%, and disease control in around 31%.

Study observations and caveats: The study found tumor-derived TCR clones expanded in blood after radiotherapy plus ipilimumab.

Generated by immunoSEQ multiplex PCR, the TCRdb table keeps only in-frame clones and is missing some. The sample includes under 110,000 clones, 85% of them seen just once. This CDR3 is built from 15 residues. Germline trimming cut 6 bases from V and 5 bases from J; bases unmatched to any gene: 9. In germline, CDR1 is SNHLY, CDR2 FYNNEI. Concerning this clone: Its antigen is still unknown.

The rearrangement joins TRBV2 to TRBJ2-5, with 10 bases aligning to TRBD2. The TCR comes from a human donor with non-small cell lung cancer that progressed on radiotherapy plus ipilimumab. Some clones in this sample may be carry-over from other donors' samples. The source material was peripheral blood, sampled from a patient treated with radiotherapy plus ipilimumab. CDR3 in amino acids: CASRASGGVGETQYF. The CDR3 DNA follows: TGTGCCAGCAGAGCTAGCGGGGGAGTGGGGGAGACCCAGTACTTC.